The next 24 T cell receptor beta chains were all read from a single sample in a study of blood T cell repertoires in COVID-19. The method was immunoSEQ multiplex PCR; TCRdb's version includes in-frame clones alone and lacks a portion of them. Of around 63,000 clones listed, around 80% were seen once; the top ten hold 7.2%. What was sequenced was peripheral blood. Every receptor here comes from a man aged 55 to 70 with acute or convalescent COVID-19.

The chain joins TRBV5-1 to TRBJ1-3; perhaps TRBD1 as D (6 bases). The CDR3 spans 15 residues. The germline V gene encodes CDR1 SGHRS and CDR2 YFSETQ. V gave up 2 bases and J gave up 4 bases, with 13 bases separating them. The chain's CDR3 is CASSFDAGVGNTIYF. As DNA, the CDR3 is TGCGCCAGCAGCTTTGACGCAGGGGTAGGAAACACCATATATTTT. Together with reference TRBV5-1 and TRBJ1-3, the CDR3 gives the full variable domain: KAGVTQTPRYLIKTRGQQVTLSCSPISGHRSVSWYQQTPGQGLQFLFEYFSETQRNKGNFPGRFSGRQFSNSRSEMNVSTLELGDSALYLCASSFDAGVGNTIYFGEGSWLTVV.

The V and J genes are TRBV7-8 and TRBJ2-3, with a possible D match to TRBD1 (7 bases). Deletions cut 5 bases from V and 0 bases from J, with 21 bases between. Per germline, CDR1 SGHVS and CDR2 FQNEAQ. There are 18 residues in the CDR3. Written as DNA, the CDR3 is TGTGCCAGCAGCGTCCAGGGGGGAAGGTTTGGAAGCACAGATACGCAGTATTTT. It codes for CASSVQGGRFGSTDTQYF.

The chain employs TRBV6-5 and TRBJ2-3, with 10 nucleotides matching TRBD2. Trimming removed 4 bases from V and 0 bases from J; junction bases left unmatched: 1. This CDR3 region has 15 residues. Germline CDR1 is MNHEY and CDR2 is SVGAGI. The CDR3, as DNA: TGTGCCAGCAGTTTAGCGGGGGGTAGCACAGATACGCAGTATTTT. This gives the protein CASSLAGGSTDTQYF.

The V call is TRBV6-5, the J call TRBJ1-5; D unclear. Trimming cost V 8 bases and J 6 bases, with 5 bases left between them. This CDR3 contains 10 residues. Germline lookup yields CDR1 MNHEY and CDR2 SVGAGI. In DNA, the CDR3 is TGTGCCAGCTCCGGTCAGCCCCAGCATTTT. Its protein is CASSGQPQHF.

This clone was seen more than once but under ten times. The CDR3 bases are TGTGCCAGCAGCAAAGTGGACAGGGTGGACACTGAAGCTTTCTTT. It encodes CASSKVDRVDTEAFF. The rearrangement joins TRBV21-1 to TRBJ1-1; TRBD1 reflects the table's D call only, with no check against the DNA. TRBV21-1 is a known pseudogene. The CDR3 has 15 amino acids.

The chain links TRBV5-6 to TRBJ2-2; D is unresolved. This CDR3 contains 13 residues. Trimming took 3 bases from V and 5 from J, leaving 8 bases between them. Germline CDR1 SGHDT, CDR2 YYEEEE. CDR3 in amino acids: CASSWQRTGELFF. CDR3 nucleotides: TGTGCCAGCAGCTGGCAAAGAACCGGGGAGCTGTTTTTT.

This clone was recorded once. The rearrangement joins TRBV19 to TRBJ1-5; D is possibly TRBD1 (6 bases). Germline lookup yields CDR1 LNHDA and CDR2 SQIVND (reference sequence). The length of the CDR3 is 16 residues. Trimming pared 4 bases from V and 1 base from J, leaving 14 bases between. CDR3 coding DNA: TGTGCCAGTAGTAAGGGGGACGGGGGGAGCAATCAGCCCCAGCATTTT. Translating it yields CASSKGDGGSNQPQHF. The whole variable domain, filled in from reference TRBV19 and TRBJ1-5, reads DGGITQSPKYLFRKEGQNVTLSCEQNLNHDAMYWYRQDPGQGLRLIYYSQIVNDFQKGDIAEGYSVSREKKESFPLTVTSAQKNPTAFYLCASSKGDGGSNQPQHFGDGTRLSIL.

The chain is built from TRBV14 and TRBJ1-4; TRBD1 matches 9 bases. V was pared by 5 bases and J by 8 bases, with 3 bases of the junction left unmatched. This CDR3 is 13 amino acids long. The germline V gene has CDR1 SGHDN and CDR2 FVKESK. The CDR3 DNA is TGTGCCAGCAGCTTCGGACAGGGGGAAAAACTGTTTTTT. Its protein is CASSFGQGEKLFF.

The chain joins TRBV14 to TRBJ1-2; D is perhaps TRBD1 (6 bases). V was pared by 3 bases and J by 3 bases, with 11 bases between. CDR1 SGHDN and CDR2 FVKESK come from the germline V gene. CDR3 size: 14 residues. The CDR3 is CASSHGQSYYGYTF. DNA for the CDR3: TGTGCCAGCAGCCATGGACAGTCCTACTATGGCTACACCTTC.

The V call is TRBV19, the J call TRBJ2-2; 9 bases agree with TRBD2. Losses at the gene ends were 3 bases for V and 7 bases for J; bases not matched to a gene: 9. The length of the CDR3 is 16 residues. Germline CDR1 LNHDA, CDR2 SQIVND (reference sequence). The CDR3 protein is CASSMLAGSPNGELFF. The CDR3 DNA is TGTGCCAGTAGTATGCTAGCGGGGTCGCCAAACGGGGAGCTGTTTTTT.

The chain recombines TRBV5-4 with TRBJ2-2; D unclear. This CDR3 is built from 14 residues. V lost 2 bases, J lost 4 bases, and 9 bases lay in between. The germline CDR1 and CDR2 sequences are SGHNT and YYREEE (reference sequence). CDR3 sequence reads: CASSFYSSTGELFF. The CDR3 DNA sequence: TGTGCCAGCAGCTTTTACTCGAGCACCGGGGAGCTGTTTTTT.

This sequence joins TRBV7-6 and TRBJ2-6, with 7 bases matching TRBD2. J gave up 0 bases and V 5 bases, and 10 bases lay outside the gene matches. The CDR3 totals 18 residues. Per germline, CDR1 SGHVS and CDR2 FNYEAQ. The CDR3 protein is CASSPRLADFSGANVLTF. Written as DNA, the CDR3 is TGTGCCAGCAGCCCAAGACTAGCCGACTTCTCTGGGGCCAACGTCCTGACTTTC.

The sample holds a few counts of this clone. The chain carries TRBV19 and TRBJ2-6, with TRBD2 as a possible D gene (7 bases). Trimming stripped 11 bases from V and 2 bases from J, with 16 bases between. CDR3 length: 15 amino acids. Per germline, CDR1 LNHDA and CDR2 SQIVND (reference sequence). The CDR3, as DNA: TGTGCCCCCGCGAGGGGGGGGGCTGGGGCCAACGTCCTGACTTTC. Protein: CAPARGGAGANVLTF.

J is TRBJ2-7 and V is TRBV7-9; possibly TRBD1 for D (5 bases). The germline CDR1 and CDR2 sequences are SEHNR and FQNEAQ (reference sequence). Trimming left V 5 bases short and J 13 bases short, with 18 bases between. The CDR3 spans 12 residues. In nucleotides, the CDR3 is TGTGCCAGCAGCCGTTGGTCGGACACTTTCTACTTC. Translating it yields CASSRWSDTFYF.

CDR3 residues: CASSAGTGGFSEQFF. As DNA, the CDR3 is TGTGCCAGCAGCGCCGGGACAGGGGGCTTCAGTGAGCAGTTCTTC. The chain uses TRBV9 and TRBJ2-1, with 12 bases identical to TRBD1. The CDR3 has 15 amino acids. Germline V gene data show CDR1 as SGDLS and CDR2 as YYNGEE. Trimming cost V 3 bases and J 9 bases; bases outside gene matches: 7.

The chain combines TRBV6-5 with TRBJ2-3, with 11 bases fitting TRBD2. CDR1 and CDR2 (germline): MNHEY, SVGAGI. There are 15 residues in the CDR3. V was clipped by 7 bases and J by 5 bases; unmatched bases: 8. This CDR3 is CASTNSGGAEDTQYF. CDR3 in DNA: TGTGCCAGCACCAATAGCGGGGGGGCAGAAGATACGCAGTATTTT.

The chain combines TRBV15 with TRBJ1-6, with D perhaps TRBD1 (5 bases). The CDR3 sequence is 14 residues long. V lost 5 bases, J lost 9 bases, and 14 bases lay in between. The germline V gene has CDR1 LNHNV and CDR2 YYDKDF (reference sequence). Here the CDR3 reads CATSPRGGSSPLHF. CDR3 in DNA: TGTGCCACCAGCCCTCGGGGGGGTAGTTCACCCCTCCACTTT. Combining the CDR3 with reference TRBV15 and TRBJ1-6 gives the whole variable domain DAMVIQNPRYQVTQFGKPVTLSCSQTLNHNVMYWYQQKSSQAPKLLFHYYDKDFNNEADTPDNFQSRRPNTSFCFLDIRSPGLGDTAMYLCATSPRGGSSPLHFGNGTRLTVT.

This clone was detected a few times. V is TRBV19 and J is TRBJ2-2; 8 bases match TRBD2. J gave up 4 bases and V 8 bases, and 6 bases lay outside the gene matches. Germline assignment: CDR1 LNHDA and CDR2 SQIVND (reference sequence). CDR3 size: 14 residues. The CDR3 reads CASGELAGTGELFF. In nucleotides, the CDR3 is TGTGCCAGTGGGGAGCTAGCGGGCACCGGGGAGCTGTTTTTT.

The rearrangement uses TRBV4-1 and TRBJ1-3; D unresolved. The CDR3 length is 14 residues. Germline CDR1 reads MGHRA; CDR2 reads YSYEKL. Trimming stripped 4 bases from V and 0 bases from J, with 7 bases between. The DNA for the CDR3 is TGCGCCAGCAGCCTCCAGTCCTCTGGAAACACCATATATTTT. Its protein is CASSLQSSGNTIYF.

The rearrangement links TRBV12-3 or TRBV12-4 to TRBJ1-2; the D gene is possibly TRBD1 (6 bases). This CDR3 spans 12 amino acids. V was clipped by 4 bases and J by 8 bases, with 11 bases between them. CDR3 coding DNA: TGTGCCAGCAGTTGGGGGCGAGGAGGCTACACCTTC. Translation: CASSWGRGGYTF.

V gene TRBV5-4 combines with J gene TRBJ2-2; the match to TRBD1 covers 8 bases. The length of the CDR3 is 15 residues. Germline CDR1 SGHNT, CDR2 YYREEE (reference sequence). The V gene end was trimmed by 4 bases and the J gene end by 1 base; junction bases not matched to a gene: 3. The CDR3: CASSTGGWNTGELFF. Written as DNA, the CDR3 is TGTGCCAGCAGCACAGGGGGGTGGAACACCGGGGAGCTGTTTTTT.

This chain connects TRBV6-6 to TRBJ1-4; the D is unclear. CDR1 MNHNY and CDR2 SVGAGI come from the germline V gene (reference sequence). Trimming removed 8 bases from V and 5 bases from J, with 12 bases in between. The CDR3 length is 13 residues. Here the CDR3 reads CASHLRFNEKLFF. The CDR3 region has the DNA TGTGCCAGCCATTTACGGTTCAATGAAAAACTGTTTTTT.

The chain links TRBV6-4 to TRBJ2-2; possibly TRBD2 for D (6 bases). V was cut by 4 bases and J by 4 bases, with 13 bases left in between. Germline lookup yields CDR1 MRHNA and CDR2 SNTAGT. CDR3 length equals 15 residues. The CDR3 DNA reads TGTGCCAGCAGTGCGGGGGACGGGGGCACCGGGGAGCTGTTTTTT. It is translated as CASSAGDGGTGELFF.

The V and J genes are TRBV13 and TRBJ2-7, with TRBD1 as a possible D gene (6 bases). Germline loops: CDR1 PRHDT, CDR2 FYEKMQ (reference sequence). The CDR3 is 13 amino acids. This CDR3 reads CVTCQGRGYEQYF. CDR3 coding DNA: TGTGTTACATGCCAGGGGCGCGGATACGAGCAGTACTTC.